The 4 T cell receptor beta chains below were found in one sample sequenced in a study of blood T cell repertoires in COVID-19. Only in-frame clones appear in the TCRdb table, and some are missing; sequencing was by immunoSEQ multiplex PCR. The sample has about 210,000 clones, roughly nine tenths seen once. Sequenced input: peripheral blood. All receptors come from a man between 65 and 79 years old with acute or convalescent COVID-19.

This sequence joins TRBV18 and TRBJ2-2, with 7 bases fitting TRBD1. V lost 4 bases to trimming and J lost 4 bases; unmatched junction nucleotides: 9. Germline lookup yields CDR1 KGHSH and CDR2 LQKENI. The CDR3 has 16 residues. The CDR3 coding sequence is TGTGCCAGCTCACAAAATCAGGGGGACGCCACCGGGGAGCTGTTTTTT. Protein sequence: CASSQNQGDATGELFF.

The V and J genes are TRBV24-1 and TRBJ1-5, with a weak D call TRBD1 (6 bases). The CDR3 runs to 15 residues. CDR1 KGHDR and CDR2 SFDVKD come from the germline V gene. V dropped 5 bases and J dropped 7 bases, with 17 bases sitting between them. CDR3 nucleotide sequence: TGTGCCACCAGTGGAGGGGGGGCGGGCTTGCAGCCCCAGCATTTT. It codes for CATSGGGAGLQPQHF.

The J gene is TRBJ2-1, the V gene TRBV5-1; TRBD2 agrees at 8 bases. The CDR3 is 15 amino acids. With V trimmed by 4 bases and J by 3 bases, 6 bases remained unmatched. The germline gives CDR1 SGHRS, CDR2 YFSETQ. The DNA for the CDR3 is TGCGCCAGCAGCACCGGGGGGGGCGTCTACAATGAGCAGTTCTTC. Translated: CASSTGGGVYNEQFF. Using reference TRBV5-1 and TRBJ2-1 for the parts outside the CDR3, the full variable domain is KAGVTQTPRYLIKTRGQQVTLSCSPISGHRSVSWYQQTPGQGLQFLFEYFSETQRNKGNFPGRFSGRQFSNSRSEMNVSTLELGDSALYLCASSTGGGVYNEQFFGPGTRLTVL.

In this sample, this clone turned up once. This chain joins TRBV5-6 and TRBJ2-2; 9 bases fit TRBD1. Per germline, CDR1 SGHDT and CDR2 YYEEEE. The CDR3 runs to 15 residues. V dropped 4 bases and J dropped 2; count of bases not matched to a gene: 3. The CDR3 reads CASSMGQGNTGELFF. CDR3 coding DNA: TGTGCCAGCAGCATGGGACAGGGAAACACCGGGGAGCTGTTTTTT.